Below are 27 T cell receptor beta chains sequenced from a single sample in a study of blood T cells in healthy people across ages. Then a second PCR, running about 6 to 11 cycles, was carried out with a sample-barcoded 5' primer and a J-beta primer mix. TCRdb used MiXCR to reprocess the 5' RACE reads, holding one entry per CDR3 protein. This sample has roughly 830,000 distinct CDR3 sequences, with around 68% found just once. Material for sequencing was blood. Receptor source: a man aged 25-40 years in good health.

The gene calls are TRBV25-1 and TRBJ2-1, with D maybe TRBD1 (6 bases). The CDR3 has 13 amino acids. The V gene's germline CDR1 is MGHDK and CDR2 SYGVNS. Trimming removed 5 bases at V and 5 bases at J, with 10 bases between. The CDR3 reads CASSWTANNEQFF. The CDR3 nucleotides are TGTGCCAGCAGTTGGACAGCTAACAATGAGCAGTTCTTC.

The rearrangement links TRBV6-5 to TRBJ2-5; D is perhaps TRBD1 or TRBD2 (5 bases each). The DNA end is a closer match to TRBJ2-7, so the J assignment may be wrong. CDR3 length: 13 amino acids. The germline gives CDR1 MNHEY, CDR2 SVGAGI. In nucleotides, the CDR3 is TGTGCCAGCAGTTACTCTGAGGGGTCCGAGCAGTACTTC. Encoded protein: CASSYSEGSEQYF.

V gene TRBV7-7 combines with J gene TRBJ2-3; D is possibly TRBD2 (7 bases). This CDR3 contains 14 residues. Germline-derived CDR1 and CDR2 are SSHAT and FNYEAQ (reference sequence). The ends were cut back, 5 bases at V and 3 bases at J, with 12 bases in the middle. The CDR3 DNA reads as TGTGCCAGCAGCAGGGGGGGCCCAACAGATACGCAGTATTTT. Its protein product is CASSRGGPTDTQYF. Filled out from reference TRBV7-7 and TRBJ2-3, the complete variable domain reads GAGVSQSPRYKVTKRGQDVTLRCDPISSHATLYWYQQALGQGPEFLTYFNYEAQPDKSGLPSDRFSAERPEGSISTLTIQRTEQRDSAMYRCASSRGGPTDTQYFGPGTRLTVL.

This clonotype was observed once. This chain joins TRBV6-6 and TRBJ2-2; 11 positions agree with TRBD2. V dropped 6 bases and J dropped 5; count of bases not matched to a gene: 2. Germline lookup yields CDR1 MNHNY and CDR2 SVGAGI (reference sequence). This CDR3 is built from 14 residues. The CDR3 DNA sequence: TGTGCCAGCAGGGCTAGCGGGGGGACCGGGGAGCTGTTTTTT. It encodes CASRASGGTGELFF.

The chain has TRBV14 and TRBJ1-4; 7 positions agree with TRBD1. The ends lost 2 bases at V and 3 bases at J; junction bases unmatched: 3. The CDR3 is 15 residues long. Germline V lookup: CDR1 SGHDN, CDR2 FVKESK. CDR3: CASSQPGQPNEKLFF. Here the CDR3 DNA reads TGTGCCAGCAGCCAACCGGGACAGCCTAATGAAAAACTGTTTTTT.

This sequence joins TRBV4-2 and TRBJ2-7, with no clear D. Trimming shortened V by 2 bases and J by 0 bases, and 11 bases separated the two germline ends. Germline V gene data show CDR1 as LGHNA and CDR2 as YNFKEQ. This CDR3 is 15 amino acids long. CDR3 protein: CASSQFTTDSYEQYF. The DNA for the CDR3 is TGTGCCAGCAGCCAATTCACGACCGACTCCTACGAGCAGTACTTC.

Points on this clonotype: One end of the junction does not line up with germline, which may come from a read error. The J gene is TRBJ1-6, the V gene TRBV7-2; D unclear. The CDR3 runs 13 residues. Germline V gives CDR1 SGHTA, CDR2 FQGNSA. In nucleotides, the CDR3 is TGTGCCAGCAGGATATTATCTAATTCATCCCTCCACTTT. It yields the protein CASRILSNSSLHF. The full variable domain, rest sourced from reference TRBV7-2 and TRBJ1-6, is GAGVSQSPSNKVTEKGKDVELRCDPISGHTALYWYRQSLGQGLEFLIYFQGNSAPDKSGLPSDRFSAERTGGSVSTLTIQRTQQEDSAVYLCASRILSNSSLHFGNGTRLTVT.

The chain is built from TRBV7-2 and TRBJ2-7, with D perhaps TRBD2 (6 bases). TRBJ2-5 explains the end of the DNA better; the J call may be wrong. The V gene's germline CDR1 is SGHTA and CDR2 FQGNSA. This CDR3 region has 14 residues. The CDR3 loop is CASSLFSGSETQYF. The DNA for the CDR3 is TGTGCCAGCAGCTTATTCAGCGGGTCCGAGACCCAGTACTTC.

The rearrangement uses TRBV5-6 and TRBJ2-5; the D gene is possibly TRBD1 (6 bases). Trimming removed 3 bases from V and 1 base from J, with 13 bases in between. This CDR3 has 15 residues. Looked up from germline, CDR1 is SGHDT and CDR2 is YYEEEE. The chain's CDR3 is CASSSVQGPQETQYF. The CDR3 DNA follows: TGTGCCAGCAGCTCAGTACAGGGTCCCCAAGAGACCCAGTACTTC.

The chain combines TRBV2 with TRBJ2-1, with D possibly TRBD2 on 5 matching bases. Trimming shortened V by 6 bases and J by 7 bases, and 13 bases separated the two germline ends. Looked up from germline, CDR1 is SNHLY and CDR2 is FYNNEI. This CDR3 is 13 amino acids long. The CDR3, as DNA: TGTGCCAGCAGAGGACTGAGGCAAAATGAGCAGTTCTTC. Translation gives CASRGLRQNEQFF.

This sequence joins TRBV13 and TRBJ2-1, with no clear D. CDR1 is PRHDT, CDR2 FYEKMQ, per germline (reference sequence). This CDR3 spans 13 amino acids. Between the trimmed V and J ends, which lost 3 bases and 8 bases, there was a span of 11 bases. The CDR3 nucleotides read TGTGCCAGCAGCTTTAAAAGACGACATGAGCAGTTCTTC. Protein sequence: CASSFKRRHEQFF.

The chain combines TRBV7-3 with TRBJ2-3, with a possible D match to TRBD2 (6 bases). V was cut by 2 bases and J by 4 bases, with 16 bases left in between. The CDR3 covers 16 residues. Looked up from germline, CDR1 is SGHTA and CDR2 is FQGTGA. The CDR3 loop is CASSLGSTGDSDTQYF. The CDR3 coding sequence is TGTGCCAGCAGCTTAGGCTCAACGGGGGATTCAGATACGCAGTATTTT.

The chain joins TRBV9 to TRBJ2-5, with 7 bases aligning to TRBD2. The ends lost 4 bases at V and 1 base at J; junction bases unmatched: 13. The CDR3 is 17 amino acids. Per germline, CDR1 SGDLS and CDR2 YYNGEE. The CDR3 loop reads CASSPSRLAEVQETQYF. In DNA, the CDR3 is TGTGCCAGCAGCCCATCCCGACTAGCCGAGGTCCAAGAGACCCAGTACTTC.

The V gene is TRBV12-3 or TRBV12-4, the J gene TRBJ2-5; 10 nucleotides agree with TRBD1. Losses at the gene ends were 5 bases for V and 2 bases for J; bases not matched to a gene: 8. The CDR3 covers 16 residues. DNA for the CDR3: TGTGCCAGCAGTGCGGGGACAGGGGCCTCGCAAGAGACCCAGTACTTC. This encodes CASSAGTGASQETQYF.

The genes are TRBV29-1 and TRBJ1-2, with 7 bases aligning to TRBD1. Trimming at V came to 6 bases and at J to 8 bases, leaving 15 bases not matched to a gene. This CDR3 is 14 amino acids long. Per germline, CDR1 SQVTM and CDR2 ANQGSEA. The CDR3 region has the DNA TGCAGCGTCCTTGGTTGGGAACAGGGGATGGGCTACACCTTC. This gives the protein CSVLGWEQGMGYTF.

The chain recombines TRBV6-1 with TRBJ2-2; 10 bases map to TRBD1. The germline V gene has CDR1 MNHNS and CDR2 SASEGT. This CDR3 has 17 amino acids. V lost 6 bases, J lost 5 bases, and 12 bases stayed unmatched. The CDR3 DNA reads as TGTGCCAGCAGCTGGAACCGGGACAGGGGAAGTACCGGGGAGCTGTTTTTT. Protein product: CASSWNRDRGSTGELFF.

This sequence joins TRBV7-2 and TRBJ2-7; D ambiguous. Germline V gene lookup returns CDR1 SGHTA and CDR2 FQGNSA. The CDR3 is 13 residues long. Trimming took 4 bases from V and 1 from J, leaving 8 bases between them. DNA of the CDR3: TGTGCCAGCAGCTGGAGTGAATCCTACGAGCAGTACTTC. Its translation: CASSWSESYEQYF.

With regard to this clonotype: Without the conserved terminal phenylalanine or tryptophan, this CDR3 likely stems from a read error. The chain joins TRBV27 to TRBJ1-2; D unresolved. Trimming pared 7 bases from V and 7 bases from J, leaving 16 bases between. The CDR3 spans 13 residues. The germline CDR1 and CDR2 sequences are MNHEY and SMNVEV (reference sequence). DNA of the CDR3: TGTGCCAGCACTGACCGGCGGGGTGGTGGCTACACCTTA. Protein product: CASTDRRGGGYTL.

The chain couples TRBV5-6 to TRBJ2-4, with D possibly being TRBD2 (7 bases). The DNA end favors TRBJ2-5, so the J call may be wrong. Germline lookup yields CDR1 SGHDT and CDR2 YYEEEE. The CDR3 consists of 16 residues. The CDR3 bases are TGTGCCAGCAGCTACCTATGGGGGGGGCCACAAGAGACCCAGTACTTC. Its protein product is CASSYLWGGPQETQYF.

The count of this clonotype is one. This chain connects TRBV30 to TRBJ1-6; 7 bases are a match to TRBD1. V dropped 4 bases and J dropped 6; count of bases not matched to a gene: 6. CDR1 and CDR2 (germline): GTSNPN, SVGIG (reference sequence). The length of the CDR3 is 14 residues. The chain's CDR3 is CAWKQGPLNSPLHF. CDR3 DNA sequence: TGTGCCTGGAAACAGGGGCCGCTTAATTCACCCCTCCACTTT.

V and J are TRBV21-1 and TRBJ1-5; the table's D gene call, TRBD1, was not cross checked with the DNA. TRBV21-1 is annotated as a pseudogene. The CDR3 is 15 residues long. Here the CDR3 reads CASSKEQGAGQPQHF. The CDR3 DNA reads TGTGCCAGCAGCAAAGAACAGGGGGCAGGGCAGCCCCAGCATTTT.

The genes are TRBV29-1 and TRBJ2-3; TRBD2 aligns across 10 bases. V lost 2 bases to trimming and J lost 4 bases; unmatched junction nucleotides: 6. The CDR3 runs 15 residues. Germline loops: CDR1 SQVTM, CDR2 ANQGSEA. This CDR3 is CSVEYRSGGPDTQYF. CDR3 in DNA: TGCAGCGTTGAATATCGTAGCGGGGGGCCAGATACGCAGTATTTT.

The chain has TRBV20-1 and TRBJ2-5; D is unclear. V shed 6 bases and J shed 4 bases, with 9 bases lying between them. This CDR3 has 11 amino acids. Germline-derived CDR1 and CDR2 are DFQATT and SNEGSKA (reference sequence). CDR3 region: CSAPVAETQYF. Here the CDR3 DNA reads TGCAGTGCCCCGGTGGCAGAGACCCAGTACTTC.

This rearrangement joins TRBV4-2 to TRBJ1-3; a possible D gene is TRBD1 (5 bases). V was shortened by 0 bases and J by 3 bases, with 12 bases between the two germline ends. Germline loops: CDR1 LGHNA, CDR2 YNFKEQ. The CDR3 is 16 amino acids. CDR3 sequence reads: CASSQDEGTGGNTIYF. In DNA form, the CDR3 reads TGTGCCAGCAGCCAAGACGAGGGGACGGGTGGAAACACCATATATTTT.

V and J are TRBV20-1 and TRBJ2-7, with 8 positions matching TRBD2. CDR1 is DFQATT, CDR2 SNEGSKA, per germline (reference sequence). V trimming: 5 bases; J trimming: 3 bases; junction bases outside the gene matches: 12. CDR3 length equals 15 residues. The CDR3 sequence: CSADRQRGSYYEQYF. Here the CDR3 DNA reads TGCAGTGCTGACCGTCAGCGGGGGTCTTACTACGAGCAGTACTTC.

CDR3 in DNA: TGCAGTGCTAGAGATCTAACAGGGCCGGAAGGGCCCCAGCATTTT. Translating gives CSARDLTGPEGPQHF. The V and J genes are TRBV20-1 and TRBJ1-5; possible D gene TRBD1, 6 bases. Per the germline V gene, CDR1 is DFQATT and CDR2 is SNEGSKA (reference sequence). This CDR3 is built from 15 residues. V shed 0 bases and J shed 9 bases, with 18 bases lying between them.

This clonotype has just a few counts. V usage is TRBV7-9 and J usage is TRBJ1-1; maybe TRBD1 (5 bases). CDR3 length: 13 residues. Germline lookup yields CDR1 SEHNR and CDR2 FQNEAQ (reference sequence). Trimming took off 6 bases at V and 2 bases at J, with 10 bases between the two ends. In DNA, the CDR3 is TGTGCCAGCAGGAGGGGAGGAAACACTGAAGCTTTCTTT. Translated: CASRRGGNTEAFF.